This paragraph covers one TCR beta chain sequence. Its antigen is undetermined. This table comes from immunoSEQ multiplex PCR, and its TCRdb copy is limited to in-frame clones, with some not included. The sample has about 680,000 clones, roughly 90% seen once. This sample is part of a study of Ad26.COV2.S vaccination and SARS-CoV-2 variants. On the study more broadly: Ad26.COV2.S shots went into the muscle once or twice, 56 days apart. Points from the study as a whole: Non-spike TCR breadth was similar in vaccine and placebo recipients. Measures of TCR breadth and depth may have fallen short of total T cell responses.

Per the germline V gene, CDR1 is SGHDN and CDR2 is FVKESK. Trimming pared 5 bases from V and 5 bases from J, leaving 9 bases between. The CDR3 has 12 residues. Documented treatment: some 20 received Ad26.COV2.S at low or high dose, single or two shots; 5 received placebo; per-sample allocation not given. Day 63 after the first injection of vaccine or placebo was the sampling time. This adult donor, from Boston, was 18-55 years old. The sequenced sample was peripheral blood, obtained in a trial of Ad26.COV2.S vaccine versus placebo. The V and J genes are TRBV14 and TRBJ2-5; the D call may be TRBD1 or TRBD2 (6 bases each). The receptor comes from a person aged 18-65 years who received the Ad26.COV2.S COVID-19 vaccine or a placebo. CDR3 sequence reads: CASSGGGETQYF. CDR3 bases: TGTGCCAGCAGCGGAGGGGGGGAGACCCAGTACTTC.